The next 16 T cell receptor beta chains were all read from a single sample in a study of identical twins (dated by TCRdb to the mid-2010s). Library method: 5' RACE. The instrument given in TCRdb is Illumina HiSeq 2000. Clones were called with MiXCR by TCRdb after fastp trimmed the public reads at Q25, and only in-frame beta chains were retained. Rows with one shared CDR3 protein collapse into an entry with the most common genes and DNA. This sample gives 1.5 million to 2 million distinct CDR3 sequences in total; about 32% of them show up just once. The leading ten clones occupy approximately 0.25% of the sample. Sequenced sample: cord blood. The receptors come from a newborn girl in good health.

The J gene is TRBJ2-2, the V gene TRBV3-1, with 7 bases aligning to TRBD1. The CDR3 covers 14 residues. Germline loops: CDR1 LGHDT, CDR2 YNNKEL (reference sequence). The ends lost 8 bases at V and 7 bases at J; junction bases unmatched: 10. DNA of the CDR3: TGTGCCAGCGGGGACAGAGGAAACCGCGGGGAGCTGTTTTTT. Translating gives CASGDRGNRGELFF.

This clonotype was observed a handful of times. The chain couples TRBV28 to TRBJ1-5; a possible D gene is TRBD1 (5 bases). Germline CDR1 MDHEN, CDR2 SYDVKM. The CDR3 runs 17 residues. Between the trimmed V and J ends, which lost 3 bases and 9 bases, there was a span of 24 bases. CDR3 sequence reads: CASSFWGQGPQEGPQHF. The CDR3 nucleotides read TGTGCCAGCAGTTTCTGGGGTCAGGGCCCTCAGGAAGGGCCCCAGCATTTT.

This clonotype has more than one count but fewer than ten. J is TRBJ2-1 and V is TRBV7-9, with no clear D. V was cut by 6 bases and J by 0 bases, with 9 bases left in between. Germline loops: CDR1 SEHNR, CDR2 FQNEAQ (reference sequence). The CDR3 loop spans 14 amino acids. The CDR3 is CASRHKGSYNEQFF. The CDR3 DNA sequence: TGTGCCAGCAGGCATAAGGGCTCCTACAATGAGCAGTTCTTC.

Worth noting for this clonotype: Given a much more abundant clone one base away, this may be a read error. V usage is TRBV29-1 and J usage is TRBJ2-7, with TRBD1 identical over 7 bases. The CDR3 covers 14 residues. The germline V gene has CDR1 SQVTM and CDR2 ANQGSEA. After removal of 6 bases from V and 7 bases from J, the junction contained 15 bases not matched to a gene. CDR3 DNA sequence: TGCAGCGTCGTGACAGGGCTTCGTTACAATGAGCAGTACTTC. Amino acids: CSVVTGLRYNEQYF.

This chain connects TRBV20-1 to TRBJ1-5, with unresolved D. Trimming took 3 bases from V and 7 from J, leaving 10 bases between them. CDR1 is DFQATT, CDR2 SNEGSKA, per germline (reference sequence). This CDR3 is 12 amino acids long. The CDR3 DNA reads as TGCAGTGCTAGCGGGGTGAAACAGCCCCAGCATTTT. Amino acids: CSASGVKQPQHF.

This clonotype has a handful of counts. The chain has TRBV11-3 and TRBJ2-5; 10 bases agree with TRBD2. Germline V gives CDR1 SGHNT, CDR2 YENEEA. The CDR3 has 15 amino acids. V gave up 4 bases and J gave up 3 bases; unmatched junction bases: 5. The CDR3 DNA sequence: TGTGCCAGCAGCTACAGCGGGGGGGATAAAGAGACCCAGTACTTC. Its translation is CASSYSGGDKETQYF.

This clonotype was detected many times. The chain links TRBV18 to TRBJ2-7, with D unresolved. CDR1 KGHSH and CDR2 LQKENI come from the germline V gene. CDR3 length: 13 amino acids. V was trimmed by 0 bases and J by 2 bases, leaving 5 bases between them. The CDR3 region has the DNA TGTGCCAGCTCACCACCTCAAACCTACGAGCAGTACTTC. Its protein is CASSPPQTYEQYF.

In its sample, this clonotype was seen a few times. The chain is built from TRBV2 and TRBJ1-1, with D perhaps matching TRBD1 (5 bases). The germline V gene encodes CDR1 SNHLY and CDR2 FYNNEI. CDR3 length: 15 residues. Trimming cost V 3 bases and J 0 bases, with 11 bases left between them. CDR3 loop: CASSDQGLLNTEAFF. CDR3 DNA: TGTGCCAGCAGTGATCAGGGACTCCTGAACACTGAAGCTTTCTTT.

The chain is built from TRBV7-2 and TRBJ2-7; 11 bases agree with TRBD2. Germline CDR1 and CDR2: SGHTA and FQGNSA. The CDR3 extends over 16 amino acids. The V gene end was trimmed by 2 bases and the J gene end by 3 bases; junction bases not matched to a gene: 6. The CDR3 bases are TGTGCCAGCAGCTTAATAGCGGGGGGGAGTTTCTACGAGCAGTACTTC. Amino acids: CASSLIAGGSFYEQYF.

The table lists this clonotype with a few counts. Written as DNA, the CDR3 is TGTGCCAGCAGTGAAGTTGGCAGGGCGAATGAAAAACTGTTTTTT. Its protein is CASSEVGRANEKLFF. The chain joins TRBV6-1 to TRBJ1-4; maybe TRBD1 (5 bases). Per germline, CDR1 MNHNS and CDR2 SASEGT. This CDR3 is built from 15 residues. V was trimmed by 1 base and J by 5 bases, leaving 11 bases between them.

This clonotype showed up just a few times. CDR3 loop: CASSHLTSGESSYNEQYF. For the CDR3, the DNA is TGTGCCAGCAGCCATCTTACTAGCGGGGAGAGCTCCTACAATGAGCAGTACTTC. The V gene is TRBV3-1, the J gene TRBJ2-1; 10 nucleotides align to TRBD2. The J call may be incorrect, as the DNA end agrees better with TRBJ2-7. Germline CDR1 and CDR2: LGHDT and YNNKEL (reference sequence). This CDR3 region has 18 residues.

The chain couples TRBV27 to TRBJ2-7; no clear D. Germline CDR1 MNHEY, CDR2 SMNVEV (reference sequence). The CDR3 loop spans 15 amino acids. Trimming removed 0 bases from V and 1 base from J, with 10 bases in between. The CDR3 is CASSLSPYTSYEQYF. The CDR3, as DNA: TGTGCCAGCAGTTTATCGCCCTACACGTCCTACGAGCAGTACTTC.

This clonotype was counted only a few times. The chain combines TRBV6-6 with TRBJ2-3, with D perhaps TRBD2 (6 bases). V was trimmed by 7 bases and J by 2 bases, leaving 16 bases between them. There are 15 residues in the CDR3. In germline, CDR1 is MNHNY, CDR2 SVGAGI (reference sequence). The CDR3 sequence: CASNRVSGPTDTQYF. CDR3 coding DNA: TGTGCCAGCAATAGGGTTAGCGGCCCCACAGATACGCAGTATTTT.

This clonotype was seen more than once but under ten times. The V gene is TRBV9, the J gene TRBJ2-5; 7 bases match TRBD1. With V trimmed by 4 bases and J by 5 bases, 8 bases remained unmatched. The germline V gene encodes CDR1 SGDLS and CDR2 YYNGEE. This CDR3 has 14 residues. The CDR3 DNA is TGTGCCAGCAGCCCGACAGGGAAGGTGGAGACCCAGTACTTC. Residues: CASSPTGKVETQYF.

This clonotype was picked up many times. The gene calls are TRBV7-2 and TRBJ1-2; 9 nucleotides agree with TRBD1. There are 14 residues in the CDR3. The junction had 0 bases not matched to a gene; V was cut back by 1 base and J by 3 bases. The germline V gene encodes CDR1 SGHTA and CDR2 FQGNSA. The CDR3 DNA is TGTGCCAGCAGCTTAGACAGGGGGCACTATGGCTACACCTTC. It specifies CASSLDRGHYGYTF.

With respect to this clonotype: An end of the junction differs from the germline gene, which may be a read error. The gene calls are TRBV20-1 and TRBJ2-3; D may correspond to TRBD1 or TRBD2 (5 bases each). Germline CDR1 DFQATT, CDR2 SNEGSKA (reference sequence). CDR3 length: 12 residues. In DNA form, the CDR3 reads TGCAGTGCCAGAGGGGTCGCAGATACGCAGTATTTT. Translation: CSARGVADTQYF.